Shown below are 25 T cell receptor beta chains from a single sample sequenced in a study of identical twins. TCRdb passed the 5' RACE reads through MiXCR, listing each CDR3 protein once. The table shows 310,000 or so distinct CDR3 sequences, with just under 9.5% occurring only once. The sample was also linked to a second study, of yellow fever vaccine responses in identical twins.

Sequencing input: CD8+ T cells sorted from blood. The receptors were gathered from a woman younger than 30 in good health.

Ten or more counts support this clonotype. This chain uses TRBV29-1 with TRBJ1-1; D unclear. The CDR3 runs to 13 residues. Trimming stripped 7 bases from V and 6 bases from J, with 18 bases between. The V gene's germline CDR1 is SQVTM and CDR2 ANQGSEA. CDR3 DNA: TGCAGCGCCGTTCCAATCGGGGTTCCTGAAGCTTTCTTT. It specifies CSAVPIGVPEAFF.

This clonotype was seen repeatedly, ten times or more. This CDR3 reads CASSLYRAGYEQYF. The CDR3 nucleotides are TGTGCCAGCAGTCTCTACAGGGCCGGCTACGAGCAGTACTTC. The chain has TRBV28 and TRBJ2-7; a weak D match, TRBD1 (6 bases). The CDR3 spans 14 residues. The germline V and J ends were trimmed by 5 bases and 3 bases, with 14 bases remaining between them. Germline lookup yields CDR1 MDHEN and CDR2 SYDVKM.

This clonotype was observed at least ten times. The chain employs TRBV28 and TRBJ2-4; D may be TRBD2 (6 bases). Germline CDR1 reads MDHEN; CDR2 reads SYDVKM. V gave up 7 bases and J gave up 4 bases, with 20 bases separating them. The CDR3 totals 16 residues. CDR3 sequence reads: CASMGGGGTPKNIQYF. The CDR3 coding sequence is TGTGCCAGCATGGGGGGAGGAGGGACCCCAAAAAACATTCAGTACTTC. Using reference TRBV28 and TRBJ2-4 for the parts outside the CDR3, the full variable domain is DVKVTQSSRYLVKRTGEKVFLECVQDMDHENMFWYRQDPGLGLRLIYFSYDVKMKEKGDIPEGYSVSREKKERFSLILESASTNQTSMYLCASMGGGGTPKNIQYFGAGTRLSVL.

In DNA, the CDR3 is TGTGCCAGCAGTACACTGACTAGTGACGAGCAGTTCTTC. Amino acids: CASSTLTSDEQFF. The chain employs TRBV27 and TRBJ2-1; tentative D call: TRBD2 (6 bases). Germline CDR1 is MNHEY and CDR2 is SMNVEV (reference sequence). CDR3 length: 13 residues. V shed 5 bases and J shed 10 bases, with 15 bases lying between them.

The V and J genes are TRBV5-5 and TRBJ2-7, with 9 bases aligning to TRBD1. The CDR3 covers 18 residues. V shed 3 bases and J 2 bases; nucleotides not matched to a gene: 15. The germline V gene has CDR1 SGHKS and CDR2 YYEKEE (reference sequence). CDR3: CASSSIPPPGQGPYEQYF. The CDR3 DNA reads TGTGCCAGCAGCTCCATACCCCCACCGGGACAGGGTCCCTACGAGCAGTACTTC.

V and J are TRBV6-6 and TRBJ2-2; D is unclear. The germline V and J ends were trimmed by 3 bases and 8 bases, with 7 bases remaining between them. The germline V gene has CDR1 MNHNY and CDR2 SVGAGI (reference sequence). The CDR3 covers 12 residues. CDR3 in DNA: TGTGCCAGCAGTTATCTCTCGGGGGAGCTGTTTTTT. Translation: CASSYLSGELFF.

This clonotype was counted many times. The chain joins TRBV7-9 to TRBJ2-7; 11 bases line up with TRBD2. Trimming removed 5 bases from V and 1 base from J; junction bases left unmatched: 7. CDR1 is SEHNR and CDR2 is FQNEAQ in the germline V gene (reference sequence). The CDR3 consists of 16 residues. This CDR3 is CASSGLTSGVSYEQYF. Here the CDR3 DNA reads TGTGCCAGCAGCGGACTGACTAGCGGGGTATCCTACGAGCAGTACTTC.

This clonotype was seen at least ten times. The chain carries TRBV20-1 and TRBJ2-3, with TRBD2 identical over 14 bases. The CDR3 is 16 residues long. With 2 bases clipped from V and 4 bases from J, the junction kept 5 bases outside the gene matches. Germline V gene sequence: CDR1 DFQATT, CDR2 SNEGSKA (reference sequence). Here the CDR3 reads CSARSGLAGDSDTQYF. The CDR3 DNA sequence: TGCAGTGCTAGATCGGGACTAGCGGGAGACTCAGATACGCAGTATTTT.

This clonotype has a handful of counts. The rearrangement links TRBV2 to TRBJ2-1; perhaps TRBD1 as D (6 bases). V lost 10 bases, J lost 4 bases, and 11 bases lay in between. This CDR3 is built from 12 residues. From germline, CDR1 is SNHLY and CDR2 FYNNEI. The CDR3: CANQDRYNEQFF. CDR3 nucleotide sequence: TGTGCCAACCAAGACAGGTACAATGAGCAGTTCTTC.

The rearrangement links TRBV6-2 or TRBV6-3 to TRBJ2-7, with TRBD1 matching 8 bases. Germline V gene data show CDR1 as MNHEY and CDR2 as SVGEGT. The ends lost 4 bases at V and 2 bases at J; junction bases unmatched: 10. The CDR3 runs to 16 residues. CDR3 DNA sequence: TGTGCCAGCAGTTCACCTCGGACAGGGTACACCTACGAGCAGTACTTC. Encoded protein: CASSSPRTGYTYEQYF.

This clonotype was counted many times. The chain uses TRBV12-3 or TRBV12-4 and TRBJ2-5; the D gene is possibly TRBD2 (6 bases). The V end lost 7 bases, the J end lost 2 bases, and 20 bases lay between the germline ends. There are 16 residues in the CDR3. The CDR3 region has the DNA TGTGCCAGCACCTACCCAGGAGCGGGCGGGCAAGAGACCCAGTACTTC. Its protein product is CASTYPGAGGQETQYF.

A few counts support this clonotype. The V gene is TRBV20-1, the J gene TRBJ2-7; 7 bases line up with TRBD2. CDR1 is DFQATT, CDR2 SNEGSKA, per germline (reference sequence). The CDR3 consists of 14 residues. V was clipped by 0 bases and J by 4 bases; unmatched bases: 6. CDR3 sequence reads: CSARDLSGMYEQYF. The CDR3, as DNA: TGCAGTGCTAGAGATCTCAGCGGGATGTACGAGCAGTACTTC.

This clonotype was observed many times. This chain joins TRBV20-1 and TRBJ2-7, with D possibly called TRBD1 or TRBD2 (5 bases each). V lost 5 bases to trimming and J lost 4 bases, with 21 bases between them. There are 15 residues in the CDR3. Germline CDR1 DFQATT, CDR2 SNEGSKA (reference sequence). The CDR3 protein is CSAASGAVVRYEQYF. DNA of the CDR3: TGCAGTGCTGCCTCCGGGGCAGTGGTTCGGTACGAGCAGTACTTC.

The chain carries TRBV30 and TRBJ1-1; unclear D gene. From germline, CDR1 is GTSNPN and CDR2 SVGIG (reference sequence). The CDR3 consists of 12 residues. V dropped 7 bases and J dropped 7 bases, with 16 bases sitting between them. CDR3 sequence: CASYSRGVEAFF. CDR3 in DNA: TGTGCCTCATATTCCCGGGGTGTTGAAGCTTTCTTT.

The CDR3 is CASSYRLAGGPPGANVLTF. In DNA, the CDR3 is TGTGCCAGCAGTTACCGACTAGCGGGGGGACCCCCTGGGGCCAACGTCCTGACTTTC. The rearrangement joins TRBV6-5 to TRBJ2-6, with 13 bases identical to TRBD2. In germline, CDR1 is MNHEY, CDR2 SVGAGI. The ends lost 2 bases at V and 2 bases at J; junction bases unmatched: 6. The CDR3 sequence is 19 residues long.

This clonotype was seen ten or more times. V usage is TRBV6-4 and J usage is TRBJ2-1; D gene ambiguous. CDR3 length: 14 residues. Trimming took 4 bases from V and 6 from J, leaving 13 bases between them. Germline V gene lookup returns CDR1 MRHNA and CDR2 SNTAGT. CDR3 bases: TGTGCCAGCAGTGTTAGTGAGGCCTCCAATGAGCAGTTCTTC. It codes for CASSVSEASNEQFF.

This chain links TRBV14 with TRBJ2-7; D is uncertain. The CDR3 loop spans 18 amino acids. The germline V gene has CDR1 SGHDN and CDR2 FVKESK. Trimming took 1 base from V and 4 from J, leaving 23 bases between them. CDR3 residues: CASSQGGESLADPYEQYF. In nucleotides, the CDR3 is TGTGCCAGCAGCCAAGGAGGCGAGAGCCTCGCGGACCCTTACGAGCAGTACTTC.

This chain connects TRBV19 to TRBJ2-7; 7 nucleotides agree with TRBD2. The CDR3 runs 14 residues. V shed 5 bases and J 1 base; nucleotides not matched to a gene: 5. CDR1 LNHDA and CDR2 SQIVND come from the germline V gene (reference sequence). The CDR3 region has the DNA TGTGCCAGTAGTTCTCAGCGGGGATCCTACGAGCAGTACTTC. Translated, it gives CASSSQRGSYEQYF.

This clonotype was counted at least ten times. This sequence joins TRBV29-1 and TRBJ2-1; the D is unclear. The V and J ends lost 6 bases and 9 bases respectively, with 15 bases between them. The CDR3 totals 12 residues. The germline V gene encodes CDR1 SQVTM and CDR2 ANQGSEA. CDR3 nucleotides: TGCAGCGTCCGGACGGTTATTGGTGAGCAGTTCTTC. Its protein is CSVRTVIGEQFF.

This clonotype was picked up many times. V usage is TRBV4-1 and J usage is TRBJ2-3; perhaps TRBD1 as D (6 bases). Per germline, CDR1 MGHRA and CDR2 YSYEKL. The CDR3 has 18 residues. V was shortened by 0 bases and J by 1 base, with 17 bases between the two germline ends. The CDR3 loop is CASSQDGLGGFGTDTQYF. In DNA, the CDR3 is TGCGCCAGCAGCCAAGATGGGTTAGGGGGATTCGGCACAGATACGCAGTATTTT.

The chain joins TRBV19 to TRBJ2-1; no clear D. Germline loops: CDR1 LNHDA, CDR2 SQIVND (reference sequence). This CDR3 is 12 amino acids long. The V gene lost 3 bases and the J gene lost 8 bases, with 8 bases spanning the gap. Here the CDR3 reads CASSMTLYEQFF. CDR3 in DNA: TGTGCCAGTAGTATGACACTCTATGAGCAGTTCTTC.

V gene TRBV5-1 combines with J gene TRBJ2-7; D is undetermined. Trimming cost V 1 base and J 9 bases, with 14 bases left between them. The CDR3 is 13 amino acids. Germline V gives CDR1 SGHRS, CDR2 YFSETQ. The CDR3 spells CASSLFPSDGQYF. The DNA for the CDR3 is TGCGCCAGCAGCTTGTTCCCGAGCGACGGGCAGTACTTC.

A few counts support this clonotype. One end of the junction varies from germline; a read error may be responsible. The J gene is TRBJ2-7, the V gene TRBV2; D is perhaps TRBD2 (5 bases). The CDR3 is made up of 11 amino acids. Per the germline V gene, CDR1 is SNHLY and CDR2 is FYNNEI. The CDR3, as DNA: TGCGCCTACGGGAATTCTTACGAGCAGTACTTC. It encodes CAYGNSYEQYF.

The J gene is TRBJ2-1, the V gene TRBV7-8; D is ambiguous. Germline-derived CDR1 and CDR2 are SGHVS and FQNEAQ. This CDR3 region has 12 residues. V lost 8 bases and J lost 4, with 9 bases in between. DNA of the CDR3: TGTGCCAGCCGGACCGTATACAATGAGCAGTTCTTC. Translated, it gives CASRTVYNEQFF.

Comment on this clonotype: A much larger clone lies a single base off, so this may be a read error. V is TRBV4-3 and J is TRBJ2-7; 7 bases fit TRBD2. Germline V gene lookup returns CDR1 LGHNA and CDR2 YSLEER. The CDR3 totals 15 residues. CDR3 residues: CASSQYVGGWIERYF. CDR3 coding DNA: TGCGCCAGCAGCCAGTACGTGGGGGGGTGGATCGAGCGGTACTTC.